This T cell receptor beta chain derives from a study of blood T cell repertoires in COVID-19. The CDR3 has 17 amino acids. The germline gives CDR1 WSHSY, CDR2 SAAADI. Germline trimming cut 1 base from V and 0 bases from J; bases unmatched to any gene: 5. The table came from immunoSEQ multiplex PCR; TCRdb's copy has only in-frame clones and leaves some out. The data contain roughly 150,000 clones, roughly four fifths of them singletons. The V call is TRBV10-2, the J call TRBJ1-3, with 8 nucleotides matching TRBD1. The sample consisted of peripheral blood. The sequence derives from a woman aged 80 or over with acute or convalescent COVID-19. The chain's CDR3 is CASSEFQGASSGNTIYF. The CDR3 DNA is TGCGCCAGCAGTGAGTTTCAGGGGGCAAGCTCTGGAAACACCATATATTTT.